The 5 T cell receptor beta chains presented below share a single source sample, sequenced in a study of blood T cell repertoires in COVID-19. The assay was immunoSEQ multiplex PCR, and TCRdb's table has in-frame clones only and misses some. Of 48,000 or so clones in the sample, under 90% are singletons; the top ten hold approximately 5.6%. Material: peripheral blood. The receptors stem from a woman aged 55-70 years with acute or convalescent COVID-19.

This clone is medium-sized by share. V and J are TRBV5-1 and TRBJ1-1; D unclear. The CDR3 has 16 amino acids. Germline CDR1 SGHRS, CDR2 YFSETQ. The V gene lost 0 bases and the J gene lost 0 bases, with 12 bases spanning the gap. The CDR3 sequence: CASSLVGFNMNTEAFF. As DNA, the CDR3 is TGCGCCAGCAGCTTGGTCGGGTTTAACATGAACACTGAAGCTTTCTTT.

This clone occurred once. CDR3 protein: CSVTDRARGTGELFF. The DNA of the CDR3 is TGCAGCGTCACCGACAGGGCGAGAGGCACCGGGGAGCTGTTTTTT. The gene calls are TRBV29-1 and TRBJ2-2; 7 bases line up with TRBD1. The CDR3 covers 15 residues. In germline, CDR1 is SQVTM, CDR2 ANQGSEA. The trim removed 6 bases at V and 4 bases at J, leaving 11 bases unmatched.

V gene TRBV11-2 combines with J gene TRBJ1-1, with D tentatively TRBD1 (5 bases). Trimming removed 3 bases at V and 5 bases at J, with 22 bases between. The CDR3 runs to 17 residues. Per the germline V gene, CDR1 is SGHAT and CDR2 is FQNNGV. As DNA, the CDR3 is TGTGCCAGCAGCTTGAGGGGAGTGTCTCTGAGCGGGACTGAAGCTTTCTTT. Translated: CASSLRGVSLSGTEAFF.

The genes are TRBV7-9 and TRBJ1-3; 7 bases agree with TRBD1. V lost 6 bases and J lost 3; bases outside the gene matches: 5. Germline values: CDR1 SEHNR, CDR2 FQNEAQ (reference sequence). The CDR3 totals 14 residues. This CDR3 reads CASRTGSSGNTIYF. DNA of the CDR3: TGTGCCAGCAGGACAGGGAGTAGTGGAAACACCATATATTTT.

The chain uses TRBV3-1 (or the pseudogene TRBV3-2) and TRBJ2-1; 8 bases align to TRBD1. This CDR3 has 15 amino acids. The V gene's germline CDR1 is LGHDT and CDR2 YNNKEL (reference sequence). Trimming removed 2 bases from V and 7 bases from J; junction bases left unmatched: 7. The CDR3 region is CASSQPGGFTNEQFF. CDR3 sequence (DNA): TGTGCCAGCAGCCAACCAGGGGGCTTTACGAATGAGCAGTTCTTC.